Here is one T cell receptor (beta chain) with its context. Its antigen is not identified. The CDR3 extends over 16 amino acids. V shed 6 bases and J 8 bases; nucleotides not matched to a gene: 15. The germline V gene encodes CDR1 MGHRA and CDR2 YSYEKL. RNA transcripts were the template for amplifying TCR beta CDR3 regions. The study used the HTBI primer set for a first-round RT-PCR of the TCR CDR3. From the multiplex PCR reads, TCRdb called clonotypes with MiXCR, one entry per CDR3 protein. Among fewer than 500,000 distinct CDR3 sequences, roughly 14% were seen once, and the ten largest hold around a fifth. This entry is derived from a study of T cells in Graves' hyperthyroidism and ophthalmopathy. Broader study findings: Stable hyperthyroidism and ophthalmopathy were separated using 13 V-J signatures.

Sequencing was done on a sample of blood. V is TRBV4-1 and J is TRBJ2-1, with TRBD1 identical over 8 bases. This receptor was identified in a woman aged 30 to 39 with Graves' ophthalmopathy. The chain's CDR3 is CASRVRIGTGGDEQFF. The CDR3, as DNA: TGCGCCAGCAGAGTCAGGATCGGGACAGGTGGCGATGAGCAGTTCTTC.